The rows below give T cell receptor beta chains drawn from one sample of a study of siplizumab effects on memory and regulatory T cells. Method: immunoSEQ multiplex PCR; TCRdb's copy keeps in-frame clones and lacks some. The profile shows about 100,000 clones, under 95% of them singletons. Material for sequencing was Tregs sorted from blood. The origin of the receptors is a human donor in good health. The CDR3 runs from the conserved cysteine through the conserved F or W. D genes are given only for firm matches.

d_call j_call v_call cdr3_aa cdr3_nt
- TRBJ2-7 TRBV12-5 CASGSLSSYEQYF TGTGCTAGTGGTTCATTGAGCTCCTACGAGCAGTACTTC
- TRBJ1-1 TRBV19 CASRKFIETGWNTEAFF TGTGCCAGTAGGAAATTCATTGAGACAGGCTGGAACACTGAAGCTTTCTTT
- TRBJ2-4 TRBV19 CASSAPDGAKNIQYF TGTGCCAGTAGTGCCCCTGACGGGGCCAAAAACATTCAGTACTTC
- TRBJ1-1 TRBV18 CASSPPPYGKTEAFF TGTGCCAGCTCACCACCTCCTTACGGGAAGACTGAAGCTTTCTTT
- TRBJ2-2 TRBV19 CASSLGRLGTGELFF TGTGCCAGTAGTCTGGGGAGGTTAGGCACCGGGGAGCTGTTTTTT
TRBD1 TRBJ1-3 TRBV6-4 CASSPKDRAIYSGNTIYF TGTGCCAGCAGTCCAAAGGACAGGGCCATCTACTCTGGAAACACCATATATTTT
- TRBJ2-1 TRBV5-1 CASSLERISYNEQFF TGCGCCAGCAGCTTGGAAAGGATCTCCTACAATGAGCAGTTCTTC
- TRBJ2-2 TRBV27 CASSSNRGRDTGELFF TGTGCCAGCAGTTCCAACAGGGGGAGGGACACCGGGGAGCTGTTTTTT
- TRBJ1-4 TRBV5-1 CASSSGDLEKLFF TGCGCCAGCAGCTCGGGGGACCTCGAAAAACTGTTTTTT
TRBD2 TRBJ2-7 TRBV7-2 CASSLRTSRSYEQYF TGTGCCAGCAGCCTCCGGACTAGTAGGAGCTACGAGCAGTACTTC
- TRBJ2-2 TRBV9 CASSVGVSGTITGELFF TGTGCCAGCAGCGTGGGGGTAAGCGGAACAATCACCGGGGAGCTGTTTTTT